This T cell receptor (beta chain) was obtained from a study of T cell responses to AZD1222 COVID-19 vaccine. V lost 7 bases and J lost 4, with 19 bases in between. CDR1 and CDR2 (germline): SNHLY, FYNNEI. This CDR3 has 16 amino acids. Concerning this clone: Antigen specificity is unknown.

The data were produced by immunoSEQ multiplex PCR, yet TCRdb's version contains in-frame clones alone and is incomplete. The sample includes 70,000 to 75,000 clones, roughly 80% of them seen just once. Findings of the study overall: Spike-specific TCR breadth rose after two AZD1222 doses, and depth rose as well. Clonal diversity was possibly underestimated, and the donors were mostly white British, with more females. Repertoire collection took place solely once the T cell response had peaked.

The rearrangement links TRBV2 to TRBJ2-2; D is perhaps TRBD1 (6 bases). The sequence was collected from an adult who received the AZD1222 COVID-19 vaccine. Sequencing used peripheral blood, obtained 28 days after the second AZD1222 dose. The CDR3 DNA sequence: TGTGCCAGCACCCCGAGGGCTAGCAGGGGCACCGGGGAGCTGTTTTTT. Translating gives CASTPRASRGTGELFF.